This T cell receptor (beta chain) was recovered during a study of T cells in Graves' hyperthyroidism and ophthalmopathy. Study in general: The initial diagnosis was the point when peripheral blood was collected, ahead of any treatment.

Turning to this clonotype: What it binds is unknown.

Template material for amplifying TCR beta CDR3 regions consisted of RNA transcripts. Using the HTBI primer set, a first-round RT-PCR was run on the TCR CDR3. TCRdb passed the multiplex PCR reads through MiXCR, listing each CDR3 protein once. The sample includes roughly 700,000 distinct CDR3 sequences, 11% to 15% of them seen just once. Study-wide points: Ophthalmopathy, which appeared later, was predicted by the model a median 6.5 months before onset.

This CDR3 is built from 17 residues. Germline trimming cut 3 bases from V and 6 bases from J; bases unmatched to any gene: 13. CDR1 is SGHRS and CDR2 is YFSETQ in the germline V gene. The definition of stable Graves' hyperthyroidism was no ophthalmopathy progression within 18 months. Criteria for exclusion of patients were uncontrolled infection, other autoimmune disease, pregnancy or lactation. The chain recombines TRBV5-1 with TRBJ2-1; 9 positions agree with TRBD1. The clonotype was recovered from a woman in her late teens or twenties with Graves' hyperthyroidism. Input material: blood. CDR3 nucleotide sequence: TGCGCCAGCAGCTGGGACGGACAGGGGCGCTCTGGCAATGAGCAGTTCTTC. This translates into CASSWDGQGRSGNEQFF.